What follows are 5 T cell receptor beta chains derived from one specimen sequenced in a study of graft-versus-host responses after intestinal transplantation. The table came from immunoSEQ multiplex PCR; TCRdb's copy has only in-frame clones and leaves some out. This table holds about 90,000 clones, approximately 95% found once. For these TCRs, the target antigens are not known. The sample here was unstimulated CD8+ T cells sorted from spleen or lymph node cells, taken before transplant. Receptors originate from a human donor who was the organ donor for an intestinal transplant.

A word on this clone: Within the sample, other DNA sequences also encode this same CDR3. This chain connects TRBV2 to TRBJ2-2; TRBD2 agrees at 13 bases. The V gene's germline CDR1 is SNHLY and CDR2 FYNNEI. This CDR3 comprises 15 residues. Trimming cost V 6 bases and J 5 bases; bases outside gene matches: 3. The CDR3 nucleotides are TGTGCCAGCAGCCCGGGACTAGCGGGAACCGGGGAGCTGTTTTTT. It encodes CASSPGLAGTGELFF.

About this clone: The sample holds other DNA sequences that translate to the same CDR3. This rearrangement joins TRBV6-5 to TRBJ2-7; D not certain. Trimming stripped 3 bases from V and 2 bases from J, with 8 bases between. Germline values: CDR1 MNHEY, CDR2 SVGAGI. The CDR3 has 13 amino acids. The CDR3 protein is CASSYGQTYEQYF. CDR3 in DNA: TGTGCCAGCAGTTATGGTCAGACCTACGAGCAGTACTTC.

The chain links TRBV5-1 to TRBJ1-1, with TRBD1 identical over 7 bases. Germline V CDR1 and CDR2: SGHRS, YFSETQ. Trimming removed 0 bases from V and 0 bases from J; junction bases left unmatched: 5. CDR3 size: 16 residues. CDR3: CASSLETGVMNTEAFF. In nucleotides, the CDR3 is TGCGCCAGCAGCTTGGAAACAGGGGTTATGAACACTGAAGCTTTCTTT.

The chain has TRBV10-3 and TRBJ1-3, with a tentative D call TRBD1 (5 bases). The CDR3 is made up of 16 amino acids. Trimming took 0 bases from V and 0 from J, leaving 9 bases between them. Germline-derived CDR1 and CDR2 are ENHRY and SYGVKD. The chain's CDR3 is CAISESDIHSGNTIYF. The CDR3 DNA sequence: TGTGCCATCAGTGAGTCGGACATTCACTCTGGAAACACCATATATTTT.

This sequence joins TRBV28 and TRBJ2-7; 8 bases align to TRBD2. The CDR3 covers 15 residues. V lost 6 bases, J lost 2 bases, and 9 bases stayed unmatched. The germline CDR1 and CDR2 sequences are MDHEN and SYDVKM. The CDR3 here is CASRNHGGGPYEQYF. The CDR3 DNA is TGTGCCAGCAGGAACCACGGGGGGGGCCCCTACGAGCAGTACTTC.